The 26 T cell receptor beta chains in this list originate from one sample, sequenced in a study of blood T cell repertoires in COVID-19. The repertoire was sequenced with immunoSEQ multiplex PCR; TCRdb's copy has only in-frame clones and lacks some. The sample records roughly 230,000 clones, approximately 81% being singletons. Sequenced input: peripheral blood. The receptors here all came from a woman older than 75 with acute or convalescent COVID-19.

Worth noting for this clone: Distinct nucleotide sequences in the sample also encode this CDR3. V and J are TRBV3-1 (or the pseudogene TRBV3-2) and TRBJ1-4, with D uncertain. This CDR3 comprises 14 residues. CDR1 is LGHDT, CDR2 YNNKEL, per germline (reference sequence). The V gene lost 4 bases and the J gene lost 5 bases, with 11 bases spanning the gap. In DNA, the CDR3 is TGTGCCAGCAGCCCCGGGCAGCGGAATGAAAAACTGTTTTTT. Translated: CASSPGQRNEKLFF.

This chain connects TRBV4-1 to TRBJ1-2, with 7 bases identical to TRBD1. The length of the CDR3 is 14 residues. Germline lookup yields CDR1 MGHRA and CDR2 YSYEKL. V trimming: 0 bases; J trimming: 8 bases; junction bases outside the gene matches: 6. The CDR3 is CASSQDPGGIGYTF. CDR3 nucleotides: TGCGCCAGCAGCCAAGATCCAGGGGGTATAGGCTACACCTTC.

The table lists this clone with a count of one. J is TRBJ2-3 and V is TRBV12-3 or TRBV12-4, with D unresolved. This CDR3 has 11 amino acids. V was cut by 5 bases and J by 6 bases, with 6 bases left in between. As DNA, the CDR3 is TGTGCCAGCAGTCCACTGGATACGCAGTATTTT. It codes for CASSPLDTQYF.

CDR3 coding DNA: TGTGCCAGCAGTTCCGGGACAGGGGGCGGCTACGAGCAGTACTTC. Its translation: CASSSGTGGGYEQYF. The gene calls are TRBV7-6 and TRBJ2-7; 12 bases map to TRBD1. Per germline, CDR1 SGHVS and CDR2 FNYEAQ. V dropped 6 bases and J dropped 3; count of bases not matched to a gene: 6. CDR3 length equals 15 residues.

This chain joins TRBV4-1 and TRBJ1-3; TRBD1 agrees at 9 bases. After removal of 4 bases from V and 0 bases from J, the junction contained 10 bases not matched to a gene. Germline lookup yields CDR1 MGHRA and CDR2 YSYEKL. The CDR3 consists of 18 residues. The CDR3 protein is CASSPRGTGIYSGNTIYF. The DNA of the CDR3 is TGCGCCAGCAGCCCCCGGGGGACAGGGATTTACTCTGGAAACACCATATATTTT.

At least ten counts were recorded for this clone. The V gene is TRBV5-5, the J gene TRBJ1-1; D call uncertain. V lost 0 bases and J 4 bases, leaving 13 bases between the germline ends. CDR3 length: 15 amino acids. Looked up from germline, CDR1 is SGHKS and CDR2 is YYEKEE (reference sequence). The DNA of the CDR3 is TGTGCCAGCAGCTTGGTCGCGGGGTCGGGCACTGAAGCTTTCTTT. Translating it yields CASSLVAGSGTEAFF.

This clone was seen a single time. The J gene is TRBJ2-1, the V gene TRBV12-3 or TRBV12-4; possibly TRBD2 for D (5 bases). V dropped 7 bases and J dropped 3 bases, with 10 bases sitting between them. The CDR3 has 13 amino acids. The CDR3 DNA reads as TGTGCCAGCAAGGGAGTTTACTACAATGAGCAGTTCTTC. It codes for CASKGVYYNEQFF.

The V gene is TRBV6-5, the J gene TRBJ2-7; TRBD2 matches at 14 bases. The CDR3 runs 15 residues. CDR1 is MNHEY and CDR2 is SVGAGI in the germline V gene. The ends lost 6 bases at V and 5 bases at J; junction bases unmatched: 6. The CDR3 nucleotides read TGTGCCAGCAGGCCGGGACTAGCGGGAGTTCACGAGCAGTACTTC. It is translated as CASRPGLAGVHEQYF.

The rearrangement joins TRBV5-1 to TRBJ1-5; TRBD1 is a possible D gene (5 bases). Germline V lookup: CDR1 SGHRS, CDR2 YFSETQ. V was cut by 0 bases and J by 7 bases, with 11 bases left in between. The CDR3 covers 14 residues. CDR3 region: CASSLERGDQPQHF. CDR3 sequence (DNA): TGCGCCAGCAGCTTGGAACGCGGGGACCAGCCCCAGCATTTT.

Only a few counts were recorded for this clone. The rearrangement joins TRBV23-1 to TRBJ1-3, with D tentatively TRBD1 (6 bases). TRBV23-1 is given ORF status, its function remaining uncertain. V was cut by 9 bases and J by 2 bases, with 14 bases left in between. The CDR3 sequence is 14 residues long. The CDR3 is CARPDRSTGNTIYF. For the CDR3, the DNA is TGCGCCAGACCGGACAGAAGTACTGGAAACACCATATATTTT.

CDR3 protein: CSASRTQNQPQHF. CDR3 nucleotide sequence: TGCAGTGCTAGTAGGACACAGAATCAGCCCCAGCATTTT. The J gene is TRBJ1-5, the V gene TRBV20-1; D is possibly TRBD1 (5 bases). The CDR3 is 13 residues long. Germline V gene lookup returns CDR1 DFQATT and CDR2 SNEGSKA (reference sequence). V was shortened by 3 bases and J by 4 bases, with 10 bases between the two germline ends.

The chain employs TRBV27 and TRBJ1-4, with a weak D call TRBD1 (5 bases). Germline V lookup: CDR1 MNHEY, CDR2 SMNVEV (reference sequence). The CDR3 spans 15 residues. Trimming cost V 6 bases and J 4 bases, with 15 bases left between them. The CDR3 is CASRSSGGSNEKLFF. CDR3 nucleotides: TGTGCCAGCAGATCCTCGGGGGGGAGTAATGAAAAACTGTTTTTT.

The V call is TRBV11-3, the J call TRBJ2-1; the match to TRBD2 covers 10 bases. Germline-derived CDR1 and CDR2 are SGHNT and YENEEA. The CDR3 has 18 amino acids. With 1 base clipped from V and 5 bases from J, the junction kept 11 bases outside the gene matches. CDR3 nucleotides: TGTGCCAGCAGCTTAGGCGGACAGGGACTAGCGCGGGACAATGAGCAGTTCTTC. Translation: CASSLGGQGLARDNEQFF.

Regarding this clone: Other DNA sequences within the sample encode an identical CDR3. The V and J genes are TRBV7-9 and TRBJ1-1; D is perhaps TRBD1 (5 bases). V was clipped by 6 bases and J by 1 base, with 9 bases between them. CDR3 length equals 13 residues. Germline CDR1 is SEHNR and CDR2 is FQNEAQ (reference sequence). The CDR3 DNA reads as TGTGCCAGCAGGCCCCAGGGGAACACTGAAGCTTTCTTT. Translated: CASRPQGNTEAFF.

The V gene is TRBV27, the J gene TRBJ1-1; the D is unclear. The CDR3 totals 13 residues. In germline, CDR1 is MNHEY, CDR2 SMNVEV (reference sequence). The V end lost 5 bases, the J end lost 0 bases, and 7 bases lay between the germline ends. The CDR3 loop is CASSQNLNTEAFF. Here the CDR3 DNA reads TGTGCCAGCAGTCAAAACTTGAACACTGAAGCTTTCTTT.

The chain couples TRBV27 to TRBJ1-4; D ambiguous. Trimming pared 3 bases from V and 3 bases from J, leaving 11 bases between. The CDR3 runs to 15 residues. CDR1 and CDR2 (germline): MNHEY, SMNVEV (reference sequence). For the CDR3, the DNA is TGTGCCAGCAGTTTCCTTGGCAGTTCTAATGAAAAACTGTTTTTT. The encoded protein is CASSFLGSSNEKLFF.

The sample holds many counts of this clone. The chain has TRBV25-1 and TRBJ1-4; possibly TRBD1 for D (6 bases). This CDR3 has 13 residues. Per germline, CDR1 MGHDK and CDR2 SYGVNS. Trimming took 7 bases from V and 8 from J, leaving 14 bases between them. The CDR3 reads CASTTQGREKLFF. The CDR3 DNA follows: TGTGCCAGCACTACTCAGGGGAGAGAAAAACTGTTTTTT.

The chain carries TRBV24-1 and TRBJ2-3; D is possibly TRBD2 (5 bases). Germline CDR1 is KGHDR and CDR2 is SFDVKD. V was cut by 9 bases and J by 6 bases, with 9 bases left in between. The CDR3 sequence is 11 residues long. The CDR3 nucleotides are TGTGCCACCGGGGAGCGGGATACGCAGTATTTT. Translating it yields CATGERDTQYF.

The chain couples TRBV19 to TRBJ2-1; the match to TRBD2 covers 13 bases. V trimming: 4 bases; J trimming: 3 bases; junction bases outside the gene matches: 6. This CDR3 is 17 amino acids long. Germline V gene lookup returns CDR1 LNHDA and CDR2 SQIVND (reference sequence). CDR3 residues: CASSTPGLAGYYNEQFF. CDR3 nucleotides: TGTGCCAGTAGTACACCGGGACTAGCGGGATACTACAATGAGCAGTTCTTC.

This sequence joins TRBV7-9 and TRBJ2-5; perhaps TRBD2 as D (5 bases). V shed 3 bases and J shed 3 bases, with 11 bases lying between them. CDR3 size: 14 residues. Looked up from germline, CDR1 is SEHNR and CDR2 is FQNEAQ (reference sequence). The CDR3 spells CASSLLVGKETQYF. In DNA, the CDR3 is TGTGCCAGCAGCTTGTTAGTCGGGAAAGAGACCCAGTACTTC.

The chain couples TRBV19 to TRBJ2-3, with 8 bases lining up with TRBD1. J lost 4 bases, V lost 2 bases, and 2 bases had no gene match. Germline loops: CDR1 LNHDA, CDR2 SQIVND (reference sequence). This CDR3 has 14 amino acids. The CDR3 spells CASSIQGASDTQYF. The DNA for the CDR3 is TGTGCCAGTAGTATACAGGGGGCCTCAGATACGCAGTATTTT.

Remarks on this clone: The germline gene is not matched at one end of the junction; a read error may be the cause. The chain joins TRBV12-3 or TRBV12-4 to TRBJ2-7; 7 bases map to TRBD1. The CDR3 spans 12 residues. CDR3 in DNA: TGTGCCAGCAGTTTCAGTGACAGGGCCCTTAACTTC. Translating gives CASSFSDRALNF.

This sequence joins TRBV7-7 and TRBJ2-5; TRBD1 might be the D (6 bases). The CDR3 is made up of 16 amino acids. V gave up 4 bases and J gave up 2 bases, with 17 bases separating them. CDR1 and CDR2 from the germline V gene are SSHAT and FNYEAQ (reference sequence). Here the CDR3 DNA reads TGTGCCAGCAGCTCCCTTGGGGCAGGGGTACAAGAGACCCAGTACTTC. The encoded protein is CASSSLGAGVQETQYF.

Turning to this clone: Compared with germline, one end of the junction differs, possibly owing to a read error. The chain is built from TRBV12-5 and TRBJ2-3; no firm D call. The germline V gene has CDR1 LGHNT and CDR2 FRNRAP. This CDR3 is built from 14 residues. The CDR3 coding sequence is TGTGCTAGTGTTTTGGGCCTCCCGCGAGATACGCAGTATTTT. It codes for CASVLGLPRDTQYF.

The chain is built from TRBV7-9 and TRBJ1-3, with 8 bases that match TRBD1. V lost 2 bases, J lost 0 bases, and 9 bases stayed unmatched. The CDR3 totals 18 residues. Germline V gene sequence: CDR1 SEHNR, CDR2 FQNEAQ (reference sequence). CDR3 nucleotide sequence: TGTGCCAGCAGCTTAAAGGGACAGGCCATCAGCTCTGGAAACACCATATATTTT. Translating it yields CASSLKGQAISSGNTIYF.

V and J are TRBV7-2 and TRBJ1-5; D remains unclear. CDR1 and CDR2 from the germline V gene are SGHTA and FQGNSA. The CDR3 is made up of 16 amino acids. Trimming pared 5 bases from V and 1 base from J, leaving 15 bases between. The CDR3 here is CASSTTAGFSNQPQHF. In DNA form, the CDR3 reads TGTGCCAGCAGCACGACGGCGGGGTTCAGCAATCAGCCCCAGCATTTT.